Presented here are 2 T cell receptor beta chains from one specimen sequenced in a study of blood T cell repertoires in COVID-19. Method: immunoSEQ multiplex PCR; TCRdb's copy keeps in-frame clones and lacks some. The table includes 75,000 to 100,000 clones, around 80% detected once. Sequencing was carried out using peripheral blood. These TCRs come from a man aged 50 to 59 with active or convalescent COVID-19.

V is TRBV7-7 and J is TRBJ2-3; 9 nucleotides match TRBD2. J was trimmed by 2 bases and V by 5 bases; bases with no gene match: 5. The CDR3 contains 15 residues. Germline assignment: CDR1 SSHAT and CDR2 FNYEAQ (reference sequence). In nucleotides, the CDR3 is TGTGCCAGCAGCCAGACTAGCGGCCACACAGATACGCAGTATTTT. Translation: CASSQTSGHTDTQYF.

V is TRBV6-2 or TRBV6-3 and J is TRBJ2-7, with TRBD1 identical over 12 bases. CDR1 is MNHEY, CDR2 SVGEGT, per germline. The J segment lost 7 bases and the V segment lost 2 bases, leaving 3 bases of the junction unmatched. The CDR3 is made up of 14 amino acids. Here the CDR3 reads CASSYGTGGGEQYF. CDR3 DNA: TGTGCCAGCAGTTACGGGACAGGGGGCGGGGAGCAGTACTTC.